This T cell receptor (beta chain) was recorded in a study of T cell repertoires in cytomegalovirus infection. Notes on the study in general: The cumulative frequency of public TCR beta families distinguished individuals who carried CMV together with the relevant HLA.

This clonotype was counted a few times. Antigen: not known. TCRdb reanalysed the reads using MiXCR and keeps one entry per CDR3 protein. This table has almost 550,000 distinct CDR3 sequences, 16% appearing once. Germline V gene lookup returns CDR1 SGHRS and CDR2 YFSETQ. Deletions cut 0 bases from V and 2 bases from J, with 12 bases between. The CDR3 is 15 residues long. The receptor was derived from a human donor in good health (CMV status not recorded). Some clones in this sample may be carry-over from other donors' samples. The chain has TRBV5-1 and TRBJ2-7, with D possibly being TRBD2 (5 bases). Sequences were obtained from CD8+ T cells from PBMCs. The CDR3 DNA sequence: TGCGCCAGCAGCTTGGGTATCGGAGGAACCTACGAGCAGTACTTC. It yields the protein CASSLGIGGTYEQYF.